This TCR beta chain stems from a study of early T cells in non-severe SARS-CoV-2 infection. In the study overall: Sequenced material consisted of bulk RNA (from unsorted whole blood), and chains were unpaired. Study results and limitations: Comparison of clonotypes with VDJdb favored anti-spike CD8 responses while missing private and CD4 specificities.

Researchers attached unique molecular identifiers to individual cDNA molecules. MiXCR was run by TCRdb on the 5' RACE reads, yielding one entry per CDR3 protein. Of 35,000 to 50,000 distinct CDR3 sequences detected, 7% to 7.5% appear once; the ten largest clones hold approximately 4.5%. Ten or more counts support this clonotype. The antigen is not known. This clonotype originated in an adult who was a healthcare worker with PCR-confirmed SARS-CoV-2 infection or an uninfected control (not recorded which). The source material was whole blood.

Here the CDR3 reads CAVSGMEGNTIYF. CDR3 bases: TGTGCCGTTTCAGGGATGGAGGGAAACACCATATATTTT. The chain uses TRBV6-1 and TRBJ1-3, with a tentative D call TRBD1 (5 bases). Trimming left V 11 bases short and J 4 bases short, with 15 bases between. Germline assignment: CDR1 MNHNS and CDR2 SASEGT. This CDR3 has 13 amino acids.